This T cell receptor beta chain came from a study of immune evolution from preneoplasia to lung adenocarcinoma. General observations from the study: Later-stage lesions appeared to have more T cells, more diversity, less clonality. Top clone frequencies peaked in normal lung, apparently declining through invasive adenocarcinoma.

The CDR3 consists of 13 residues. Germline V gene sequence: CDR1 MNHEY, CDR2 SMNVEV (reference sequence). Trimming left V 0 bases short and J 10 bases short, with 7 bases between. Only in-frame clones appear in the TCRdb table, and some are missing; sequencing was by immunoSEQ multiplex PCR. This table has fewer than 6,000 clones, about 80% appearing once. As regards this clone: The antigen is not known.

Patient tissue came from resections in Japan or China, 2014–2017. Histologic diagnosis was independently verified by two lung pathologists. Sequenced material: FFPE normal lung tissue adjacent to the tumor. The chain joins TRBV27 to TRBJ1-6; D unresolved. The TCR was taken from a person between 50 and 69 years old with lung adenocarcinoma. As DNA, the CDR3 is TGTGCCAGCAGTTTATCCTGGGAATCACCCCTCCACTTT. Translating it yields CASSLSWESPLHF.